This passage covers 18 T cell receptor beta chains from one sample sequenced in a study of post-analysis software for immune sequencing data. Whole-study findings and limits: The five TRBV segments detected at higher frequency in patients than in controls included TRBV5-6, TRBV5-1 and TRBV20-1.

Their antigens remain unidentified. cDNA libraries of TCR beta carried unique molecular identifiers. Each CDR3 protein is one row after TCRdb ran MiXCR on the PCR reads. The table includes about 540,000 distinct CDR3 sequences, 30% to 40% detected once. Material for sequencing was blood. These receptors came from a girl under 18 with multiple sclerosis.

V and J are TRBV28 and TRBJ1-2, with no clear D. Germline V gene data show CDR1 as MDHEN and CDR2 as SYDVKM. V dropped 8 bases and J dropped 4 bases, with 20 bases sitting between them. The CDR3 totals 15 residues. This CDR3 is CASCFTNRLLYGYTF. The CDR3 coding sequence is TGTGCCAGCTGCTTTACGAATAGACTCCTCTATGGCTACACCTTC.

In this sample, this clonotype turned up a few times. The CDR3 is CATSRVRSTDTQYF. In DNA, the CDR3 is TGTGCCACCAGCAGAGTTAGAAGCACAGATACGCAGTATTTT. The chain links TRBV15 to TRBJ2-3; D call uncertain. Trimming shortened V by 1 base and J by 0 bases, and 5 bases separated the two germline ends. The CDR3 sequence is 14 residues long. Germline values: CDR1 LNHNV, CDR2 YYDKDF (reference sequence). Drawing the rest from reference TRBV15 and TRBJ2-3, the complete variable domain is DAMVIQNPRYQVTQFGKPVTLSCSQTLNHNVMYWYQQKSSQAPKLLFHYYDKDFNNEADTPDNFQSRRPNTSFCFLDIRSPGLGDTAMYLCATSRVRSTDTQYFGPGTRLTVL.

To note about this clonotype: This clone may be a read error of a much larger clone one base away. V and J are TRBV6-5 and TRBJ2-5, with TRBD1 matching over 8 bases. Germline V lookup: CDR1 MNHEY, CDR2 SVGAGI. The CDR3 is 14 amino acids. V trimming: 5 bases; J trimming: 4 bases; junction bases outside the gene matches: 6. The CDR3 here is CASSARGLRETQYF. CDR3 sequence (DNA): TGTGCCAGCAGTGCCAGGGGGCTCCGAGAGACCCAGTACTTC.

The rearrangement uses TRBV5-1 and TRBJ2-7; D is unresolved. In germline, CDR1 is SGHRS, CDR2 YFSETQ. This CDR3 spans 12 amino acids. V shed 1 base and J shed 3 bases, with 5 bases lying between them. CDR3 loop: CASSLYGYEQYF. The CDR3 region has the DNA TGCGCCAGCAGCTTGTACGGCTACGAGCAGTACTTC.

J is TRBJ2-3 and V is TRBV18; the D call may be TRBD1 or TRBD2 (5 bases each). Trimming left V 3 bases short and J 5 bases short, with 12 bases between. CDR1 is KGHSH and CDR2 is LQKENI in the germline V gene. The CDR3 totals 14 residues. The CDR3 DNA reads TGTGCCAGCTCACCGTGGCAGGGAGAAGATACGCAGTATTTT. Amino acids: CASSPWQGEDTQYF.

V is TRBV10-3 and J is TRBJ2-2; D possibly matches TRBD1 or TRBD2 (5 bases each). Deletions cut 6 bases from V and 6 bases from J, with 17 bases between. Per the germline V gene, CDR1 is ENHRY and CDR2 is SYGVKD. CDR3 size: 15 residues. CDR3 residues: CAISHTRRDAGELFF. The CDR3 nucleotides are TGTGCCATCAGCCACACTAGAAGGGACGCCGGGGAGCTGTTTTTT.

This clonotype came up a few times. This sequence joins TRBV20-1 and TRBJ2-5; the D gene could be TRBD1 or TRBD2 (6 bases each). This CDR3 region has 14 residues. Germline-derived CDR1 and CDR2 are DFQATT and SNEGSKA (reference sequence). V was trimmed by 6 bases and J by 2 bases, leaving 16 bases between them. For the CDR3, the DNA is TGCAGTGCAGCGTCCGAGGGGGGTCAAGAGACCCAGTACTTC. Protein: CSAASEGGQETQYF.

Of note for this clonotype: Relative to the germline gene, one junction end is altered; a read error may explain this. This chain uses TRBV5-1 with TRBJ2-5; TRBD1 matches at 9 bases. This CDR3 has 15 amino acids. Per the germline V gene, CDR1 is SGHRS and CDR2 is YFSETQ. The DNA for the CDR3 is TGCGCCAGCAGCCCCGCAGGACAGGGGCAAGAGGCCCAGTACTTC. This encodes CASSPAGQGQEAQYF.

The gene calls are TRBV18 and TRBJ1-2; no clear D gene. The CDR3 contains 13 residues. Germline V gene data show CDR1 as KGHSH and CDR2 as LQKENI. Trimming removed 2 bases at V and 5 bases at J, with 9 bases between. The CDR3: CASSPGSTYGYTF. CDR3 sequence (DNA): TGTGCCAGCTCACCAGGCAGTACGTATGGCTACACCTTC.

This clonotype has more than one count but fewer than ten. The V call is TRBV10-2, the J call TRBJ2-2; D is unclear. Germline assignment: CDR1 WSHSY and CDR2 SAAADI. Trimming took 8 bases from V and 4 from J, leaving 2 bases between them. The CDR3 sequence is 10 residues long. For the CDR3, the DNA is TGCGCCAGCCTCACCGGGGAGCTGTTTTTT. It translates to CASLTGELFF.

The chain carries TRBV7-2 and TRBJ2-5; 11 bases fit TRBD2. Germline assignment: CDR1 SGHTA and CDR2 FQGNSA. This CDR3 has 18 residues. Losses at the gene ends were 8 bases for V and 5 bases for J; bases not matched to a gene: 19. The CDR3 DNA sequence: TGTGCCAGCGGCCCCCAGTCCCTAGCGGGGGGCTCTCGGGAGACCCAGTACTTC. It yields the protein CASGPQSLAGGSRETQYF.

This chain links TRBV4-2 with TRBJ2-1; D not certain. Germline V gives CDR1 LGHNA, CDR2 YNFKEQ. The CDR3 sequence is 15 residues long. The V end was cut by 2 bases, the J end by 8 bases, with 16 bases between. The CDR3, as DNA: TGTGCCAGCAGCCAATTGCATCTCCTAGGGCATGAGCAGTTCTTC. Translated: CASSQLHLLGHEQFF.

The CDR3 DNA reads TGTGCCAGCTCTCTCGTCGTGGGGGGGCCCCTCTATGATACGCAGTATTTT. This gives the protein CASSLVVGGPLYDTQYF. The chain is built from TRBV11-2 and TRBJ2-3, with D tentatively TRBD2 (7 bases). Deletions cut 8 bases from V and 6 bases from J, with 27 bases between. The germline CDR1 and CDR2 sequences are SGHAT and FQNNGV. There are 17 residues in the CDR3.

For the CDR3, the DNA is TGCGCCAGCAGCTTGGGGCCCCCTAGTAGGGAGCAGTACTTC. It specifies CASSLGPPSREQYF. The V call is TRBV5-1, the J call TRBJ2-4, with a tentative D call TRBD2 (5 bases). The CDR3 sequence is 14 residues long. Germline V lookup: CDR1 SGHRS, CDR2 YFSETQ. Trimming pared 0 bases from V and 13 bases from J, leaving 17 bases between.

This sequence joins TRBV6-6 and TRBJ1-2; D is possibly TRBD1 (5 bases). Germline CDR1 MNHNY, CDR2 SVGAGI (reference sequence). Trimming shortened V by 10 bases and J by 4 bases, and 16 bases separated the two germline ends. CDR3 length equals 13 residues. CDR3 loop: CATSVGPSYGYTF. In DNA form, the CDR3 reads TGTGCCACCTCGGTGGGGCCCTCCTATGGCTACACCTTC.

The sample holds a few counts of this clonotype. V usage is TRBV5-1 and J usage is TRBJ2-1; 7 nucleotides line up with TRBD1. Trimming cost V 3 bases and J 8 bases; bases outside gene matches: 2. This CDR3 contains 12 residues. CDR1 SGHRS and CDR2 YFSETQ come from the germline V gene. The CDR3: CASSYDRDEQFF. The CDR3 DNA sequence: TGCGCCAGCAGCTACGACAGGGATGAGCAGTTCTTC.

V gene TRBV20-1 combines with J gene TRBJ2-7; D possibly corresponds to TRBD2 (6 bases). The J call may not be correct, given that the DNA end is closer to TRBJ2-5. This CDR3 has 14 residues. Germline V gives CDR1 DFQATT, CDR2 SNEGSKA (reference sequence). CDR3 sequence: CSAAGSGFQETQYF. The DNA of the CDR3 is TGCAGTGCTGCGGGTAGCGGATTTCAAGAGACCCAGTACTTC.

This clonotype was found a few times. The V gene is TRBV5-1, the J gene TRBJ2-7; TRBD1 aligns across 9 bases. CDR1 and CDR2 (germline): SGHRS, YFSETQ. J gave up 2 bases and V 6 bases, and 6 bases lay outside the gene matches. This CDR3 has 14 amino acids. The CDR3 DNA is TGCGCCAGCACTCAGACAGGGGGAACCTACGAGCAGTACTTC. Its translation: CASTQTGGTYEQYF.